These 21 T cell receptor beta chains were sequenced from one sample in a study of T cell repertoires in cytomegalovirus infection. One entry per CDR3 protein results from TCRdb running MiXCR on the reads. The sample holds roughly 570,000 distinct CDR3 sequences; roughly 42% are singletons and the top ten take about 48%. No antigen is known for these receptors. Here the sequenced sample was cultured PBMCs, taken from culture after CMV antigen stimulation. These receptors all stem from a human donor in good health (CMV status not recorded). Some clones in this sample may be carry-over from other donors' samples.

This CDR3 is CASTQLGTGVFNEQFF. The CDR3 DNA is TGTGCCAGCACCCAACTTGGGACAGGAGTTTTCAATGAGCAGTTCTTC. This chain connects TRBV7-6 to TRBJ2-1, with 8 bases identical to TRBD1. CDR3 length equals 16 residues. V dropped 7 bases and J dropped 6; count of bases not matched to a gene: 14. The germline CDR1 and CDR2 sequences are SGHVS and FNYEAQ.

This chain connects TRBV10-3 to TRBJ1-4; 10 positions agree with TRBD1. The germline gives CDR1 ENHRY, CDR2 SYGVKD. CDR3 length equals 15 residues. Losses at the gene ends were 0 bases for V and 6 bases for J; bases not matched to a gene: 1. CDR3 bases: TGTGCCATCAGTGAGTCGACAGGGGGCGATGAAAAACTGTTTTTT. The encoded protein is CAISESTGGDEKLFF.

This clonotype came up many times. The chain combines TRBV7-2 with TRBJ2-5, with 15 bases aligning to TRBD2. The CDR3 has 23 amino acids. V lost 5 bases to trimming and J lost 0 bases; unmatched junction nucleotides: 22. Germline CDR1 reads SGHTA; CDR2 reads FQGNSA. CDR3 nucleotide sequence: TGTGCCAGCAGCCGTTTTTCTAGAGAATCGGGACTAGCGGGGGGATGGTACCAAGAGACCCAGTACTTC. Its translation: CASSRFSRESGLAGGWYQETQYF.

This chain joins TRBV7-4 and TRBJ1-1; the match to TRBD1 covers 7 bases. The CDR3 runs to 18 residues. Germline CDR1 reads SGHVT; CDR2 reads SQSDAQ. The V segment lost 2 bases and the J segment 4 bases; nucleotides outside the gene matches: 16. The CDR3 region is CASSLPGSVTGRATEAFF. Here the CDR3 DNA reads TGTGCCAGCAGCTTACCGGGCTCGGTGACAGGGAGGGCCACTGAAGCTTTCTTT.

The chain carries TRBV7-9 and TRBJ2-1, with 8 bases lining up with TRBD2. Trimming took 5 bases from V and 8 from J; bases not matched to a gene: 5. The CDR3 totals 13 residues. The germline CDR1 and CDR2 sequences are SEHNR and FQNEAQ (reference sequence). The CDR3 bases are TGTGCCAGCAGCAAGCGGGGGTTCGATGAGCAGTTCTTC. Translating it yields CASSKRGFDEQFF.

This clonotype was found many times. This chain uses TRBV6-1 with TRBJ2-7; 16 bases agree with TRBD2. Germline CDR1 is MNHNS and CDR2 is SASEGT. This CDR3 comprises 17 residues. Unmatched junction bases numbered 8, after V lost 4 bases and J lost 5 bases. In nucleotides, the CDR3 is TGTGCCAGCAGTGGTAGGGGACTAGCGGGAGGGCTCCACGAGCAGTACTTC. As protein: CASSGRGLAGGLHEQYF.

This clonotype was seen once. The chain carries TRBV28 and TRBJ1-4, with a tentative D call TRBD1 (6 bases). V gave up 11 bases and J gave up 2 bases, with 9 bases separating them. The CDR3 extends over 12 amino acids. The germline V gene has CDR1 MDHEN and CDR2 SYDVKM. CDR3 sequence reads: CAGGGTNEKLFF. The CDR3 DNA reads TGTGCCGGAGGGGGGACTAATGAAAAACTGTTTTTT. Full variable domain (outside the CDR3, taken from reference TRBV28 and TRBJ1-4): DVKVTQSSRYLVKRTGEKVFLECVQDMDHENMFWYRQDPGLGLRLIYFSYDVKMKEKGDIPEGYSVSREKKERFSLILESASTNQTSMYLCAGGGTNEKLFFGSGTQLSVL.

The chain uses TRBV7-8 and TRBJ2-7; D is unclear. The CDR3 length is 15 residues. CDR1 and CDR2 from the germline V gene are SGHVS and FQNEAQ. Deletions cut 6 bases from V and 2 bases from J, with 17 bases between. CDR3 in DNA: TGTGCCAGCAGTCTTTGGACGGTCGGGCCCTACGAGCAGTACTTC. It specifies CASSLWTVGPYEQYF.

The chain carries TRBV29-1 and TRBJ2-3, with TRBD2 identical over 14 bases. There are 15 residues in the CDR3. CDR1 and CDR2 (germline): SQVTM, ANQGSEA. The junction had 9 bases not matched to a gene; V was cut back by 7 bases and J by 6 bases. CDR3 in DNA: TGCAGCGCCGAACCGGGACTAGCGGGAGTCGATACGCAGTATTTT. It encodes CSAEPGLAGVDTQYF.

The chain carries TRBV4-3 and TRBJ2-5, with D possibly called TRBD1 or TRBD2 (5 bases each). Germline values: CDR1 LGHNA, CDR2 YSLEER. The CDR3 loop spans 14 amino acids. Trimming cost V 5 bases and J 2 bases, with 12 bases left between them. CDR3 nucleotide sequence: TGCGCCAGCAGCTCGTCGGGGCGGCAAGAGACCCAGTACTTC. It is translated as CASSSSGRQETQYF.

This rearrangement joins TRBV28 to TRBJ2-1; D is unresolved. The germline CDR1 and CDR2 sequences are MDHEN and SYDVKM. V lost 2 bases, J lost 8 bases, and 16 bases lay in between. The CDR3 has 15 residues. The CDR3 DNA sequence: TGTGCCAGCAGTTTAGGAACCCACGGCATCTATGAGCAGTTCTTC. Translation gives CASSLGTHGIYEQFF.

This chain joins TRBV7-8 and TRBJ2-7, with D tentatively TRBD2 (5 bases). Trimming cost V 8 bases and J 4 bases, with 15 bases left between them. Germline-derived CDR1 and CDR2 are SGHVS and FQNEAQ. The CDR3 spans 13 residues. CDR3 amino acids: CASGPAGGYEQYF. CDR3 nucleotides: TGTGCCAGCGGGCCCGCGGGCGGGTACGAGCAGTACTTC.

A few counts support this clonotype. The chain uses TRBV12-3 or TRBV12-4 and TRBJ2-7, with D possibly being TRBD2 (6 bases). This CDR3 is built from 16 residues. The V end lost 3 bases, the J end lost 4 bases, and 19 bases lay between the germline ends. The CDR3 bases are TGTGCCAGCAGTTTCCCCGTTAGCGGAGGGAGTTACGAGCAGTACTTC. Its translation: CASSFPVSGGSYEQYF.

This chain connects TRBV18 to TRBJ2-7, with D tentatively TRBD2 (5 bases). Per the germline V gene, CDR1 is KGHSH and CDR2 is LQKENI. V lost 6 bases and J lost 3, with 15 bases in between. This CDR3 has 14 residues. CDR3: CASSPGIDFYEQYF. In DNA form, the CDR3 reads TGTGCCAGCTCTCCCGGGATTGATTTCTACGAGCAGTACTTC.

Remarks on this clonotype: A much larger clone is a single base away; this may be a read error. The CDR3 ends on some other residue instead of the conserved phenylalanine or tryptophan, so this is likely a read error. The chain links TRBV7-2 to TRBJ2-3; no firm D call. The germline gives CDR1 SGHTA, CDR2 FQGNSA. Trimming cost V 2 bases and J 4 bases, with 7 bases left between them. This CDR3 has 13 residues. The CDR3 DNA reads TGTGCCAGCAGCTTATACACGGCAGATACGCAGTATCTT. Translated: CASSLYTADTQYL.

This clonotype was counted a few times. V is TRBV6-1 and J is TRBJ2-7, with a possible D match to TRBD2 (5 bases). Germline V gives CDR1 MNHNS, CDR2 SASEGT. The CDR3 sequence is 15 residues long. Trimming removed 7 bases at V and 0 bases at J, with 16 bases between. CDR3 protein: CASTRGSANSYEQYF. CDR3 nucleotides: TGTGCCAGCACTCGGGGTAGCGCCAACTCCTACGAGCAGTACTTC.

V usage is TRBV3-1 and J usage is TRBJ1-2; D unclear. The V gene lost 4 bases and the J gene lost 4 bases, with 13 bases spanning the gap. In germline, CDR1 is LGHDT, CDR2 YNNKEL (reference sequence). This CDR3 has 14 residues. CDR3 amino acids: CASSLRQSPYGYTF. The CDR3 region has the DNA TGTGCCAGCAGCCTACGTCAGAGCCCCTATGGCTACACCTTC.

This clonotype has only a few counts. The chain joins TRBV20-1 to TRBJ2-5, with 7 bases that match TRBD2. With V trimmed by 3 bases and J by 8 bases, 15 bases remained unmatched. The germline gives CDR1 DFQATT, CDR2 SNEGSKA (reference sequence). This CDR3 is 15 amino acids long. CDR3 loop: CSARGPSAGDYTQYF. As DNA, the CDR3 is TGCAGTGCTAGGGGCCCGTCGGCGGGGGATTATACCCAGTACTTC.

The chain has TRBV12-3 or TRBV12-4 and TRBJ2-2; 7 positions match TRBD1. Unmatched junction bases numbered 0, after V lost 4 bases and J lost 4 bases. CDR3 length: 13 residues. The CDR3 DNA sequence: TGTGCCAGCAGTTGGGACAGCACCGGGGAGCTGTTTTTT. It specifies CASSWDSTGELFF.

This clonotype was counted a few times. The J gene is TRBJ1-6, the V gene TRBV7-4; D unclear. The CDR3 covers 17 residues. The germline V gene has CDR1 SGHVT and CDR2 SQSDAQ. Trimming took 3 bases from V and 4 from J, leaving 16 bases between them. The CDR3, as DNA: TGTGCCAGCAGCTTCATCCCCCCCGGGGAGTATAATTCACCCCTCCACTTT. Protein sequence: CASSFIPPGEYNSPLHF. The variable domain in full, with the rest retrieved from reference TRBV7-4 and TRBJ1-6, is GAGVSQSPRYKVAKRGRDVALRCDSISGHVTLYWYRQTLGQGSEVLTYSQSDAQRDKSGRPSGRFSAERPERSVSTLKIQRTEQGDSAVYLCASSFIPPGEYNSPLHFGNGTRLTVT.

This clonotype was seen a handful of times. The chain uses TRBV27 and TRBJ2-4; 15 nucleotides agree with TRBD2. CDR1 MNHEY and CDR2 SMNVEV come from the germline V gene (reference sequence). The junction had 4 bases not matched to a gene; V was cut back by 4 bases and J by 0 bases. This CDR3 is built from 18 residues. The CDR3 nucleotides read TGTGCCAGCAGTTCCGGGACTAGCGGGGGGATAGCCAAAAACATTCAGTACTTC. Amino acid sequence: CASSSGTSGGIAKNIQYF.